This entry features one T cell receptor (beta chain) sequence. No antigen is known for it. No base quality values were provided; no much bigger clone lies one nucleotide off. The library was generated by the immunoSEQ multiplex PCR assay. Drawn from immuneACCESS, this table holds only the in-frame rearrangements with V and J called that TCRdb kept. Clones are partly lost; checked studies trace under half to an unresolved V gene and leave the rest unexplained. This sample gives some 87,000 clones in total; roughly 97% of them show up just once. Clones ranked in the top ten supply less than 0.2% of the sample. The CDR3 contains 16 residues, cysteine and phenylalanine counted. The retained sequence is limited to the CDR3, 48 bases, with the frame set at the first base. CDR1 and CDR2 are read off the germline V gene as MGHDK and SYGVNS. The germline ends are 20 bases apart after V is trimmed by 0 bases and J by 9 bases.

The data originate from a study of technical replicates of blood from several donors (dated by TCRdb to 2016 to 2017). The TCR comes from a human donor in good health. The chain joins TRBV25-1 to TRBJ2-5; 5 matching bases give a weak D call of TRBD2. The sequencing sample was made of T cells isolated from PBMCs. At the DNA level, the sequence is TGTGCCAGCAGTGAATACGGTGGGTCGGGAAGAGGGCCCCAGTACTTC. Its protein product is CASSEYGGSGRGPQYF. Extended through the reference TRBV25-1 and TRBJ2-5 proteins, this CDR3 yields the full variable domain: EADIYQTPRYLVIGTGKKITLECSQTMGHDKMYWYQQDPGMELHLIHYSYGVNSTEKGDLSSESTVSRIRTEHFPLTLESARPSHTSQYLCASSEYGGSGRGPQYFGPGTRLLVL.